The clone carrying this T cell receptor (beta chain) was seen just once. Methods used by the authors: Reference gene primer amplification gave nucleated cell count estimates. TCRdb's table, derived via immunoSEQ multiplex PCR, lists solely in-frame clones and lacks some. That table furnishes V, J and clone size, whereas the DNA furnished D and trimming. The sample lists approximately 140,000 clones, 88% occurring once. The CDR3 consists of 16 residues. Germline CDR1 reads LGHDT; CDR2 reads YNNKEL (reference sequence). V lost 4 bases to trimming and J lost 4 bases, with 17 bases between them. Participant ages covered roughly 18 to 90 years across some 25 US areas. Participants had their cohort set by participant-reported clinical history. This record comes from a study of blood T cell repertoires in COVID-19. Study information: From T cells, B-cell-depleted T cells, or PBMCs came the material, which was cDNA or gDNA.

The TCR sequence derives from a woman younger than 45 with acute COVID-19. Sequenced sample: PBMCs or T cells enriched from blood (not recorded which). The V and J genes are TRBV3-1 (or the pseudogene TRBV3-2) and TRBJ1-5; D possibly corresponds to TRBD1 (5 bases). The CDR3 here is CASSLERYRRNQPQHF. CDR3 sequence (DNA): TGTGCCAGCAGCCTAGAAAGGTACAGGAGAAATCAGCCCCAGCATTTT.